Listed below are T cell receptor beta chains from one sample, sequenced in a study of human thymus T cells. Sequencing used immunoSEQ multiplex PCR; TCRdb keeps in-frame clones, though not all of them. The data show tens of thousands of clones, over 85% seen once. What was sequenced was blood. All receptors come from a boy under three years old with a congenital heart defect but otherwise immunologically healthy. The CDR3 runs from the conserved cysteine through the conserved F or W. D genes are given only for firm matches. Part of the rows lack a size; the others show once, few, many or a class for expanded clones.

d_call,clone_size,j_call,v_call,cdr3_aa,cdr3_nt
NA,NA,TRBJ2-5,TRBV5-4,CASSLGTGQETQYF,TGTGCCAGCAGCTTGGGCACAGGGCAAGAGACCCAGTACTTC
NA,NA,TRBJ2-1,TRBV25-1,CASIRYNEQFF,TGTGCCAGCATCCGATACAATGAGCAGTTCTTC
TRBD1,NA,TRBJ1-2,TRBV11-3,CASSFQGDRYGYTF,TGTGCCAGCAGCTTCCAGGGGGACCGCTATGGCTACACCTTC
TRBD1,NA,TRBJ1-2,TRBV6-6,CASSSDRVVHGYTF,TGTGCCAGCAGCTCGGACAGGGTAGTTCATGGCTACACCTTC
TRBD1,NA,TRBJ2-4,TRBV6-1,CASRVDRGAKNIQYF,TGTGCCAGCAGGGTAGACAGGGGAGCCAAAAACATTCAGTACTTC
TRBD2,NA,TRBJ2-5,TRBV6-6,CASSYSGTSGWETQYF,TGTGCCAGCAGTTACTCCGGGACTAGCGGATGGGAGACCCAGTACTTC
NA,NA,TRBJ1-1,TRBV19,CASSIQGNGEAFF,TGTGCCAGTAGTATACAGGGTAATGGGGAAGCTTTCTTT
TRBD2,NA,TRBJ2-3,TRBV28,CASSPSGGTDTQYF,TGTGCCAGCAGTCCAAGCGGGGGCACAGATACGCAGTATTTT
NA,NA,TRBJ2-3,TRBV9,CASSVVGFSTDTQYF,TGTGCCAGCAGCGTAGTGGGGTTTAGCACAGATACGCAGTATTTT
NA,NA,TRBJ2-7,TRBV6-5,CASSYRGRYEQYF,TGTGCCAGCAGTTACAGGGGAAGGTACGAGCAGTACTTC
NA,NA,TRBJ2-2,TRBV30,CAWSVSFANTGELFF,TGTGCCTGGAGTGTATCGTTTGCGAACACCGGGGAGCTGTTTTTT
NA,NA,TRBJ1-2,TRBV4-3,CASSQDRTVVAPNYGYTF,TGCGCCAGCAGCCAAGATCGGACAGTCGTAGCCCCCAACTATGGCTACACCTTC
NA,NA,TRBJ1-1,TRBV7-2,CASSLAGQRTEAFF,TGTGCCAGCAGCTTAGCGGGGCAGCGTACTGAAGCTTTCTTT
NA,NA,TRBJ2-7,TRBV6-1,CASKTRQGGDYEQYF,TGTGCCAGCAAAACCCGTCAGGGTGGGGACTACGAGCAGTACTTC
NA,NA,TRBJ2-5,TRBV5-4,CASSLGTLQETQYF,TGTGCCAGCAGCTTGGGCACCCTCCAAGAGACCCAGTACTTC
NA,NA,TRBJ2-5,TRBV18,CASSQYQETQYF,TGTGCCAGCTCACAGTACCAAGAGACCCAGTACTTC
NA,NA,TRBJ2-7,TRBV10-3,CAISASYEQYF,TGTGCCATCAGTGCCTCCTACGAGCAGTACTTC
NA,once,TRBJ2-2,TRBV4-3,CASSQGGGPGTGELFF,TGCGCCAGCAGCCAAGGGGGGGGGCCCGGCACCGGGGAGCTGTTTTTT
TRBD1,NA,TRBJ1-3,TRBV4-3,CASSQQGAGGNTIYF,TGCGCCAGCAGCCAACAGGGGGCGGGGGGAAACACCATATATTTT
NA,NA,TRBJ1-5,TRBV6-6,CARDSNQPQHF,TGTGCCAGGGACAGCAATCAGCCCCAGCATTTT
NA,NA,TRBJ1-4,TRBV4-3,CASSQLGRINEKLFF,TGCGCCAGCAGCCAATTAGGACGGATTAATGAAAAACTGTTTTTT
NA,NA,TRBJ1-2,TRBV6-1,CASHVANYGYTF,TGTGCCAGCCATGTAGCTAACTATGGCTACACCTTC
NA,few,TRBJ1-5,TRBV28,CASSLNQPQHF,TGTGCCAGCAGTTTGAATCAGCCCCAGCATTTT
NA,NA,TRBJ2-2,TRBV6-5,CASSSRPALVRELFF,TGTGCCAGCAGTTCGAGGCCTGCCTTGGTCCGGGAGCTGTTTTTT
TRBD1,NA,TRBJ2-3,TRBV4-3,CASSQQGVTSTDTQYF,TGCGCCAGCAGCCAACAGGGGGTTACAAGCACAGATACGCAGTATTTT
NA,NA,TRBJ1-2,TRBV25-1,CASSELGQYGYTF,TGTGCCAGCAGTGAATTGGGCCAGTATGGCTACACCTTC
NA,NA,TRBJ1-2,TRBV20-1,CSAEYGYTF,TGCAGTGCCGAATATGGCTACACCTTC
TRBD1,NA,TRBJ2-7,TRBV28,CASSFRGPEQYF,TGTGCCAGCAGTTTTAGGGGGCCCGAGCAGTACTTC
NA,NA,TRBJ1-6,TRBV7-6,CASNPGPHQVTLHF,TGTGCCAGCAATCCGGGCCCCCACCAAGTGACCCTCCACTTT
NA,NA,TRBJ1-4,TRBV4-2,CASSLTFGQSYNEKLFF,TGTGCCAGCAGCCTAACTTTTGGACAGAGCTATAATGAAAAACTGTTTTTT